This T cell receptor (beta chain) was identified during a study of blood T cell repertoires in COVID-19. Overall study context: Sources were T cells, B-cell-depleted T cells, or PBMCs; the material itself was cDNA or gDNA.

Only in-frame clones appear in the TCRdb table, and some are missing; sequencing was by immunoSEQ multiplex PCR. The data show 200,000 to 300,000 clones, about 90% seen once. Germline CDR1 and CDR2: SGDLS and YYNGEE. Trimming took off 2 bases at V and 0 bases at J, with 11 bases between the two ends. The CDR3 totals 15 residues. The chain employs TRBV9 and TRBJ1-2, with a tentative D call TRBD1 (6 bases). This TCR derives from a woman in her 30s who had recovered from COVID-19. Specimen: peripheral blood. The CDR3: CASSVGGGTNYGYTF. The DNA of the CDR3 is TGTGCCAGCAGCGTTGGGGGGGGCACTAACTATGGCTACACCTTC. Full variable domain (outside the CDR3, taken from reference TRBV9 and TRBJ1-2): DSGVTQTPKHLITATGQRVTLRCSPRSGDLSVYWYQQSLDQGLQFLIQYYNGEERAKGNILERFSAQQFPDLHSELNLSSLELGDSALYFCASSVGGGTNYGYTFGSGTRLTVV.